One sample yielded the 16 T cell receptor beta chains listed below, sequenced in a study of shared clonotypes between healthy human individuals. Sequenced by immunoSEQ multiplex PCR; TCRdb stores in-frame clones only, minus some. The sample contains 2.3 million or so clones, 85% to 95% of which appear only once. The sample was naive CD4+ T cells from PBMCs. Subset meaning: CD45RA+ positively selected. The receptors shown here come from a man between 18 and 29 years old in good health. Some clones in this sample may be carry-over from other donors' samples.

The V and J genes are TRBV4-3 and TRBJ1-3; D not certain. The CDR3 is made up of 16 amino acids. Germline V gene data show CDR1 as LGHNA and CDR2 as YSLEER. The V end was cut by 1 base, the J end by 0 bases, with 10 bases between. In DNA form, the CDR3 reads TGCGCCAGCAGCCAAGGTCAGGTCCGCTCTGGAAACACCATATATTTT. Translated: CASSQGQVRSGNTIYF.

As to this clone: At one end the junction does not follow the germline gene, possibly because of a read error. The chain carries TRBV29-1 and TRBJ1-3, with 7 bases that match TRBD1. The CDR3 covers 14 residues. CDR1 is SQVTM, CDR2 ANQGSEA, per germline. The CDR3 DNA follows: TGCAGCGTCGAAGGGACAGACTCTGGAAACACCATATATTTT. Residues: CSVEGTDSGNTIYF.

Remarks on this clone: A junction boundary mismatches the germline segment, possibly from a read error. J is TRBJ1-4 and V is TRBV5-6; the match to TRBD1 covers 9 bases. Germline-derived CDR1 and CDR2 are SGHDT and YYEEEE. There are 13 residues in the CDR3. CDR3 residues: CASSAANSGTGIF. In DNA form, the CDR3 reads TGTGCCAGCAGCGCCGCGAACTCCGGGACAGGGATTTTT.

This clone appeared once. The CDR3, as DNA: TGTGCCATCAGTGGTAACAGGGGGGGAGAAGAAAAACTGTTTTTT. Its protein product is CAISGNRGGEEKLFF. The chain links TRBV10-3 to TRBJ1-4; the match to TRBD1 covers 8 bases. With 4 bases clipped from V and 8 bases from J, the junction kept 9 bases outside the gene matches. CDR1 and CDR2 from the germline V gene are ENHRY and SYGVKD. The CDR3 length is 15 residues.

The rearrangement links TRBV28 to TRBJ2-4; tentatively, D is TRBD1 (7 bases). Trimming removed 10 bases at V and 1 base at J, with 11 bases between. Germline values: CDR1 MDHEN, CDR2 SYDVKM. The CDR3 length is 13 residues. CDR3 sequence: CAIAGQAKNIQYF. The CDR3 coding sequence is TGTGCCATTGCGGGACAGGCCAAAAACATTCAGTACTTC.

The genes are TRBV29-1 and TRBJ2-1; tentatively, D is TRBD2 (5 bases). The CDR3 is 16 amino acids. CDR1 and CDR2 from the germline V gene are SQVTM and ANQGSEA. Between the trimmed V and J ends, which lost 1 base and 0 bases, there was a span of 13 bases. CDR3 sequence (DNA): TGCAGCGTTGAAGCGGGATGGCTCGGCTCCTACAATGAGCAGTTCTTC. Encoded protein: CSVEAGWLGSYNEQFF.

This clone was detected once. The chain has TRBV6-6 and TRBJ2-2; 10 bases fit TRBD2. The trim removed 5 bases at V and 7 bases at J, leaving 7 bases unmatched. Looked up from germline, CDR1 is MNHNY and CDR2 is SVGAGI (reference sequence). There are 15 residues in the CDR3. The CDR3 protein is CASSPSGSEYGELFF. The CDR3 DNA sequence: TGTGCCAGCAGTCCTAGCGGGAGTGAGTACGGGGAGCTGTTTTTT.

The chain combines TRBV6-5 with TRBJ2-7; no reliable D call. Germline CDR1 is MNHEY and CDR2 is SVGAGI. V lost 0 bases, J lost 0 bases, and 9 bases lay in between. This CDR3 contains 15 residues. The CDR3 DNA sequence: TGTGCCAGCAGTTACTCCGCGATGAGCTCCTACGAGCAGTACTTC. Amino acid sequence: CASSYSAMSSYEQYF.

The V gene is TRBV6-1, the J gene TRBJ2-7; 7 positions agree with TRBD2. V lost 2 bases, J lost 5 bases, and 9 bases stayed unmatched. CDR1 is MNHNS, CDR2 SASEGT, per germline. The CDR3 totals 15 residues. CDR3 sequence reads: CASSEREGFRHEQYF. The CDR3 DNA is TGTGCCAGCAGTGAAAGGGAGGGGTTCCGCCACGAGCAGTACTTC.

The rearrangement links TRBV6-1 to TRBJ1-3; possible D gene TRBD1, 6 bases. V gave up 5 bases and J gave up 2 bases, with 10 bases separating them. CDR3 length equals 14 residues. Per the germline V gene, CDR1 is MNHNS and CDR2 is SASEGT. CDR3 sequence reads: CASSNREAGNTIYF. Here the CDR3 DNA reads TGTGCCAGCAGTAACAGGGAAGCTGGAAACACCATATATTTT.

CDR3 region: CASSSQREGLDEQFF. The CDR3 DNA is TGTGCCAGCAGCTCCCAGCGGGAGGGCCTCGATGAGCAGTTCTTC. The chain carries TRBV9 and TRBJ2-1; TRBD2 agrees at 10 bases. Per germline, CDR1 SGDLS and CDR2 YYNGEE. CDR3 length equals 15 residues. Trimming took 4 bases from V and 8 from J; bases not matched to a gene: 9.

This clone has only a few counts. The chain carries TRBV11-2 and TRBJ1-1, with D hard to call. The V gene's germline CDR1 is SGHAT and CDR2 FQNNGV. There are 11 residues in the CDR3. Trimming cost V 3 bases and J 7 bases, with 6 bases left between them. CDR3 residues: CASSLAGEAFF. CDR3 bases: TGTGCCAGCAGCTTGGCTGGTGAAGCTTTCTTT.

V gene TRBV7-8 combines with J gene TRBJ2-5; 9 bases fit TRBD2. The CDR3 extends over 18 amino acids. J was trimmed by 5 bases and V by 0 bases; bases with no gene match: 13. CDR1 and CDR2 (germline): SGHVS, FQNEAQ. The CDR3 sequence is CASSLAPGVAGVLETQYF. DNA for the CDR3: TGTGCCAGCAGCTTAGCCCCTGGGGTAGCGGGAGTGTTGGAGACCCAGTACTTC. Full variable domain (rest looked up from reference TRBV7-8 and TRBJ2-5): GAGVSQSPRYKVAKRGQDVALRCDPISGHVSLFWYQQALGQGPEFLTYFQNEAQLDKSGLPSDRFFAERPEGSVSTLKIQRTQQEDSAVYLCASSLAPGVAGVLETQYFGPGTRLLVL.

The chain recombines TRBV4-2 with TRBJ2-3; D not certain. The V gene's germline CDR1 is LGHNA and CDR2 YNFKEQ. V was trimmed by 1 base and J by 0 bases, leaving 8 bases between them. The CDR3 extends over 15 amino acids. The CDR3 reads CASSQAGTSTDTQYF. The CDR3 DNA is TGTGCCAGCAGCCAAGCGGGCACTAGCACAGATACGCAGTATTTT.

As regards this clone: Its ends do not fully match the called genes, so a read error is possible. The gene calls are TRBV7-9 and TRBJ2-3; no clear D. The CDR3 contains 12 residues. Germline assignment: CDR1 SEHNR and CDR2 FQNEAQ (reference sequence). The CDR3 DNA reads TGTGCCAGCAGCTTAAGCAGGCCTAAGCAAGATTTT. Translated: CASSLSRPKQDF.

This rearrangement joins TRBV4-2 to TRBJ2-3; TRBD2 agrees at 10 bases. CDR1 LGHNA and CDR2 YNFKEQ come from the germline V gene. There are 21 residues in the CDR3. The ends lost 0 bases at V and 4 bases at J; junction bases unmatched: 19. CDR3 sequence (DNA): TGTGCCAGCAGCCAAGACCCCTGGCTAGCGGGAGATCCAGAGAAGGCAGATACGCAGTATTTT. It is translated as CASSQDPWLAGDPEKADTQYF.